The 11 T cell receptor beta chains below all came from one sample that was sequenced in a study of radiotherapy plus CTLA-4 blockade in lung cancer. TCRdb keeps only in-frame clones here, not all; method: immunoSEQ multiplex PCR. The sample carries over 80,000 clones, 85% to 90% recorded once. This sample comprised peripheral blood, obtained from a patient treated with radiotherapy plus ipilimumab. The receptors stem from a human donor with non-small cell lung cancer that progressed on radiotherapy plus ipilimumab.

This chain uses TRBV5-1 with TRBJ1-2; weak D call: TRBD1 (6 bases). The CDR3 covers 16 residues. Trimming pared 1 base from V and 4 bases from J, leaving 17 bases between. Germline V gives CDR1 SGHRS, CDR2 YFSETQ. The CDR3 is CASSLKTGGFIYGYTF. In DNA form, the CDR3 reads TGCGCCAGCAGCTTGAAGACAGGAGGCTTTATCTATGGCTACACCTTC. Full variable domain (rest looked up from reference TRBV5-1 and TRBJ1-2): KAGVTQTPRYLIKTRGQQVTLSCSPISGHRSVSWYQQTPGQGLQFLFEYFSETQRNKGNFPGRFSGRQFSNSRSEMNVSTLELGDSALYLCASSLKTGGFIYGYTFGSGTRLTVV.

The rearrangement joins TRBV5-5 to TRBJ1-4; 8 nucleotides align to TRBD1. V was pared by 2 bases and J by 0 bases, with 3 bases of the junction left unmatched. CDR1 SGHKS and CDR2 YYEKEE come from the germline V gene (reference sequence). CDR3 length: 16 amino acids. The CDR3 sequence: CASSFRGQATNEKLFF. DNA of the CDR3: TGTGCCAGCAGCTTTAGGGGACAGGCAACTAATGAAAAACTGTTTTTT.

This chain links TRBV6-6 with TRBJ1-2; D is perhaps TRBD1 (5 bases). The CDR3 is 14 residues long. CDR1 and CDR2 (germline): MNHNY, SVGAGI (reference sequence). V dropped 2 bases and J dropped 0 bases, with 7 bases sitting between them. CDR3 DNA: TGTGCCAGCAGTTACGGGGCGGCTAACTATGGCTACACCTTC. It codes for CASSYGAANYGYTF.

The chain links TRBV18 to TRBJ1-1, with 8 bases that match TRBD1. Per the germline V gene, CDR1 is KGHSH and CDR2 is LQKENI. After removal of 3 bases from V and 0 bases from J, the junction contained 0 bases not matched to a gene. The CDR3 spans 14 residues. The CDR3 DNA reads TGTGCCAGCTCACCGGACAGGGTGAACACTGAAGCTTTCTTT. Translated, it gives CASSPDRVNTEAFF.

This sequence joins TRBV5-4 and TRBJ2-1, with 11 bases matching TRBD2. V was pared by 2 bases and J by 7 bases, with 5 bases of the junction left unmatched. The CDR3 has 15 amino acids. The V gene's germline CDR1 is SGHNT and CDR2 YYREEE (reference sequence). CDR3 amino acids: CASSLGTSGWNEQFF. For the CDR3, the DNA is TGTGCCAGCAGCTTAGGGACTAGCGGATGGAATGAGCAGTTCTTC.

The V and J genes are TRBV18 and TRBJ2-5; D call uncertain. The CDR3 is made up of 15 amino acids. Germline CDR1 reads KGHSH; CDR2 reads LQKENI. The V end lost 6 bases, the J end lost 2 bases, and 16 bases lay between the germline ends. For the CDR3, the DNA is TGTGCCAGCTCCATGACTTTGGCGTCACAAGAGACCCAGTACTTC. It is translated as CASSMTLASQETQYF.

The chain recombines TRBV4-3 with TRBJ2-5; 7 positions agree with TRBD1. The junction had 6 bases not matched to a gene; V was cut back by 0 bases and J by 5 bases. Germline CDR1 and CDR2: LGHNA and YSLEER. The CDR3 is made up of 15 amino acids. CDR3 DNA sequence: TGCGCCAGCAGCCAAGACGCCCGGGACAGTGAGACCCAGTACTTC. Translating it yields CASSQDARDSETQYF.

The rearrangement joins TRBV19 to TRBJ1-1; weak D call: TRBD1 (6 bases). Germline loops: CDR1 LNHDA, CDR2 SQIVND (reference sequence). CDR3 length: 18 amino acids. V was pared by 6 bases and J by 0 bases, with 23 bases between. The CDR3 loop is CASSYSIRTAAVNTEAFF. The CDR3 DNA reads TGTGCCAGTAGCTACTCGATCCGGACAGCCGCCGTGAACACTGAAGCTTTCTTT.

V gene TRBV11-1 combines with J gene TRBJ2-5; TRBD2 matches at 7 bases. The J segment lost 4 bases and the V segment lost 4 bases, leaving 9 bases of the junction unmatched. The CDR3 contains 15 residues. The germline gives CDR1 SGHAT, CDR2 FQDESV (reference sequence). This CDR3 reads CASSSGAGSAETQYF. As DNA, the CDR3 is TGTGCCAGCAGCTCCGGAGCGGGATCGGCAGAGACCCAGTACTTC.

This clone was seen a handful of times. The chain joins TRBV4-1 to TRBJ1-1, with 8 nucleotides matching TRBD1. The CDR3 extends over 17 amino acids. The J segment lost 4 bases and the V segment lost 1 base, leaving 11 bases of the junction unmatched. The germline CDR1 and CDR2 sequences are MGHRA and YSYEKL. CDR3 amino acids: CASSQVLTGVQGTEAFF. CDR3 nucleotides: TGCGCCAGCAGCCAAGTCTTGACAGGGGTCCAGGGCACTGAAGCTTTCTTT.

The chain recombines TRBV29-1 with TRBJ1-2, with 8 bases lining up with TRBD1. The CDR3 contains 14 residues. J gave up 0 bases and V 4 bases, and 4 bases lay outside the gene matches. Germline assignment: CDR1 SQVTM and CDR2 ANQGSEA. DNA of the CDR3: TGCAGCGTTGTGGGGGACAGGCCTAACTATGGCTACACCTTC. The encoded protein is CSVVGDRPNYGYTF.